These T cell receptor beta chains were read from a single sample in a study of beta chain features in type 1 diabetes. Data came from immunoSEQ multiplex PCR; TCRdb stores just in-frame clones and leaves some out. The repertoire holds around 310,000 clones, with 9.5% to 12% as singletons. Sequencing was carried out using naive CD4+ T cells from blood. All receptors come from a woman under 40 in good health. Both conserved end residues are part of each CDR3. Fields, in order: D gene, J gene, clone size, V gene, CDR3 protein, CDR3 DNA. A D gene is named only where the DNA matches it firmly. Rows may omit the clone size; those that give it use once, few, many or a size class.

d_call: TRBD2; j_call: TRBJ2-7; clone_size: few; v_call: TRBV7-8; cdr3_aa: CASSSRTSGIYEQYF; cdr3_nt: TGTGCCAGCAGCTCCCGGACTAGCGGGATCTACGAGCAGTACTTC
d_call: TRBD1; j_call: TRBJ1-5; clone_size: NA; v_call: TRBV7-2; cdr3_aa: CASSHRDRASPQHF; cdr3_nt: TGTGCCAGCAGCCACCGGGACAGGGCAAGTCCCCAGCATTTT
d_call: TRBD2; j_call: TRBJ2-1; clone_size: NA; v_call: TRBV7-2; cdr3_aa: CASSLLAGEQFF; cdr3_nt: TGTGCCAGCAGCCTCTTAGCGGGTGAGCAGTTCTTC
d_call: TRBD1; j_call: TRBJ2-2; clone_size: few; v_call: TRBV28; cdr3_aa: CASGKAAGGYTGELFF; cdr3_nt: TGTGCCAGCGGGAAGGCGGCAGGGGGTTACACCGGGGAGCTGTTTTTT
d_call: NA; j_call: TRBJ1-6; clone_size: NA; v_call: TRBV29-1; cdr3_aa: CSVADSTHNSPLHF; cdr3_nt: TGCAGCGTTGCTGACAGTACTCATAATTCACCCCTCCACTTT
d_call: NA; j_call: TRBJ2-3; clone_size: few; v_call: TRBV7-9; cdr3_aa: CASSISFGDTDTQYF; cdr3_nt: TGTGCCAGCAGCATTAGTTTTGGTGACACAGATACGCAGTATTTT
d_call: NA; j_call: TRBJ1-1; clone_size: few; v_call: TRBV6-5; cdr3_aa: CASKWRENTEAFF; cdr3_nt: TGTGCCAGCAAGTGGAGGGAAAACACTGAAGCTTTCTTT
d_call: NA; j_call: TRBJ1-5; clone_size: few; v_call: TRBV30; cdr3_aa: CAWNLGGQPQHF; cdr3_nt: TGTGCCTGGAACCTCGGGGGTCAGCCCCAGCATTTT
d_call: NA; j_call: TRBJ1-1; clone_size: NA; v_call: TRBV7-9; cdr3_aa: CASSVRGNTEAFF; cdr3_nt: TGTGCCAGCAGCGTGAGAGGGAACACTGAAGCTTTCTTT
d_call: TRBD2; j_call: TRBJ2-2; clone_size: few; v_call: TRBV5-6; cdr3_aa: CASSPRLAGRSRRGELFF; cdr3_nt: TGTGCCAGCAGCCCCCGCCTAGCGGGAAGGTCTCGTAGGGGGGAGCTGTTTTTT
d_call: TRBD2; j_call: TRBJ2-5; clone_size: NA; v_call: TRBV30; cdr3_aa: CAWSRSSGRETQYF; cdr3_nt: TGTGCCTGGAGTAGGTCCAGCGGGAGAGAGACCCAGTACTTC
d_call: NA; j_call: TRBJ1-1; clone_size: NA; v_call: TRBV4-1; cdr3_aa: CASSQARPGAGTEAFF; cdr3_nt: TGCGCCAGCAGCCAAGCCCGGCCAGGGGCAGGCACTGAAGCTTTCTTT
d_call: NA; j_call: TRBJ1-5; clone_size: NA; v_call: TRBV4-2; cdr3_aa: CASSQDRTLAHQPQHF; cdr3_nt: TGTGCCAGCAGCCAAGATAGAACCTTAGCCCATCAGCCCCAGCATTTT
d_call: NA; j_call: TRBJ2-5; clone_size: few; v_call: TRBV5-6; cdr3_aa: CASMNYQETQYF; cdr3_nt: TGTGCCAGCATGAACTACCAAGAGACCCAGTACTTC
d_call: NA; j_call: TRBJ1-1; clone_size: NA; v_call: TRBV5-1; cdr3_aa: CASSLAGAGTEAFF; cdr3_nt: TGCGCCAGCAGCTTAGCGGGGGCGGGGACTGAAGCTTTCTTT
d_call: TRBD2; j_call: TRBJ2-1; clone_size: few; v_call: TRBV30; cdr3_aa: CAWSVRLAGGHHYNEQFF; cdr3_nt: TGTGCCTGGAGTGTACGGCTAGCGGGAGGGCACCACTACAATGAGCAGTTCTTC
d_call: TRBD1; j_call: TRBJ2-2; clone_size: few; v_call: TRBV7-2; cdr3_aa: CASSLARGGRGPGELFF; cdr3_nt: TGTGCCAGCAGCTTAGCAAGAGGGGGCCGAGGCCCCGGGGAGCTGTTTTTT
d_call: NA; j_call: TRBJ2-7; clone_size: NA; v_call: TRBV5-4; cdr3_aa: CASSSSSYEQYF; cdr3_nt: TGTGCCAGCAGCTCGAGCTCCTACGAGCAGTACTTC
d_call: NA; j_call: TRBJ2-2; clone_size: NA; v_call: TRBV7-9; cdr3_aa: CASRSDLNGELFF; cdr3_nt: TGTGCCAGCAGGTCTGACTTGAACGGGGAGCTGTTTTTT
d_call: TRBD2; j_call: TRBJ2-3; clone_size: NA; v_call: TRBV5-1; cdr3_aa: CASSLPSGSTDTQYF; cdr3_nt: TGCGCCAGCAGCTTGCCTAGCGGGAGCACAGATACGCAGTATTTT